This T cell receptor (beta chain) was captured by sequencing in a study of vaccination and CD4 T cells after COVID-19. Turning to the study itself: Post-COVID sampling occurred a median about 110 days after diagnosis (range 35 to 161). As control conditions, cultures were given either a CEFX pool serving as positive control, an HIV-1 Nef pool, or no peptide at all.

Only one count was recorded for this clonotype. The target antigen is unknown. Noted treatment: approximately nine-day PBMC culture with coronavirus spike peptide pools or control peptides (ViraFEST assay). In this cohort, PCR tests turned positive between March and December 2020, predating US Alpha, Beta and Delta variants. Cultured CD4+ T cells had their DNA profiled by the Oncomine TCR Beta short-read assay. TCRdb analysed the PCR reads with MiXCR anew, one entry per CDR3 protein. The sample has about 16,000 distinct CDR3 sequences, about 46% seen once. Germline V lookup: CDR1 SGHTA, CDR2 FQGTGA. The CDR3 covers 17 residues. The V gene end was trimmed by 4 bases and the J gene end by 4 bases; junction bases not matched to a gene: 11.

The J gene is TRBJ2-1, the V gene TRBV7-3, with TRBD2 identical over 9 bases. The sequencing sample was made of CD4+ T cells from blood, cultured in vitro. The sequence was collected from a human donor who had recovered from COVID-19. DNA of the CDR3: TGTGCCAGCAGCTCGAGACCCGGGACTAGCCCTTACAATGAGCAGTTCTTC. It yields the protein CASSSRPGTSPYNEQFF.